What follows are 18 T cell receptor beta chains derived from one specimen sequenced in a study of beta chain features in type 1 diabetes. Study-wide points: For Type 1 diabetes patients, all four CD4+ subsets carried TCRB CDR3s that were moderately but significantly shorter.

Every isolated RNA sample was fully reverse transcribed, so sequencing captured expressed TCRB transcripts. Profiling relied on immunoSEQ multiplex PCR, and the TCRdb table lists in-frame clones only, not all of them. The sample contains around 340,000 clones, over 7% of which appear only once. The antigens of these receptors remain unknown. The sequencing input was central memory CD4+ T cells from blood. The receptors originated from a man younger than 40 with type 1 diabetes.

The chain couples TRBV5-1 to TRBJ2-7; 11 positions match TRBD2. V dropped 5 bases and J dropped 2; count of bases not matched to a gene: 3. The germline CDR1 and CDR2 sequences are SGHRS and YFSETQ. This CDR3 spans 14 amino acids. CDR3 sequence reads: CASSRSGGAYEQYF. The CDR3 DNA sequence: TGCGCCAGCAGTCGTAGCGGGGGGGCCTACGAGCAGTACTTC.

The chain couples TRBV7-9 to TRBJ2-1; TRBD1 matches at 10 bases. This CDR3 has 13 amino acids. Losses at the gene ends were 2 bases for V and 14 bases for J; bases not matched to a gene: 6. Germline CDR1 and CDR2: SEHNR and FQNEAQ (reference sequence). CDR3 in DNA: TGTGCCAGCAGCTTACAGTACGGACAGGGGGAGTTCTTC. It specifies CASSLQYGQGEFF.

With respect to this clone: Other DNA sequences within the sample encode an identical CDR3. CDR3 sequence: CASSPGGYEQYF. The DNA of the CDR3 is TGTGCCAGCTCCCCCGGGGGTTACGAGCAGTACTTC. The rearrangement joins TRBV18 to TRBJ2-7; a weak D match, TRBD2 (6 bases). Germline V gives CDR1 KGHSH, CDR2 LQKENI. Trimming removed 6 bases from V and 4 bases from J, with 10 bases in between. The CDR3 is made up of 12 amino acids.

This clone turned up a few times. The chain joins TRBV7-2 to TRBJ1-2, with unresolved D. The ends were cut back, 2 bases at V and 10 bases at J, with 8 bases in the middle. Looked up from germline, CDR1 is SGHTA and CDR2 is FQGNSA. The CDR3 extends over 11 amino acids. The CDR3 loop reads CASSLNLVYTF. The CDR3 nucleotides read TGTGCCAGCAGCTTAAATCTTGTCTACACCTTC.

This clone was seen a handful of times. Other DNA variants within this sample encode the same CDR3. This rearrangement joins TRBV29-1 to TRBJ2-5, with D maybe TRBD1 (6 bases). Trimming removed 4 bases at V and 3 bases at J, with 9 bases between. Germline CDR1 SQVTM, CDR2 ANQGSEA. The CDR3 contains 12 residues. The CDR3 region has the DNA TGCAGCGTTGCGGGACAAGAAGAGACCCAGTACTTC. Translated, it gives CSVAGQEETQYF.

The chain joins TRBV18 to TRBJ1-2, with 8 bases lining up with TRBD1. CDR1 and CDR2 (germline): KGHSH, LQKENI. With 3 bases clipped from V and 7 bases from J, the junction kept 1 base outside the gene matches. This CDR3 is built from 12 residues. The CDR3, as DNA: TGTGCCAGCTCACCGACAGGGGCTGGCTACACCTTC. Protein sequence: CASSPTGAGYTF.

The J gene is TRBJ1-3, the V gene TRBV4-1, with 8 bases lining up with TRBD1. The J segment lost 8 bases and the V segment lost 1 base, leaving 7 bases of the junction unmatched. Germline values: CDR1 MGHRA, CDR2 YSYEKL. The CDR3 covers 15 residues. DNA for the CDR3: TGCGCCAGCAGCCAAGCCCCGGACAGGGATTACACCATATATTTT. Translated, it gives CASSQAPDRDYTIYF.

This chain uses TRBV7-2 with TRBJ2-3; 12 bases map to TRBD2. Unmatched junction bases numbered 4, after V lost 5 bases and J lost 1 base. Looked up from germline, CDR1 is SGHTA and CDR2 is FQGNSA. The CDR3 length is 16 residues. CDR3 DNA: TGTGCCAGCAGCCTAAGGACTAGCGGGGGCACAGATACGCAGTATTTT. This codes for CASSLRTSGGTDTQYF.

This clone was counted ten times or more. The rearrangement joins TRBV4-1 to TRBJ2-3, with D perhaps matching TRBD2 (5 bases). The V gene's germline CDR1 is MGHRA and CDR2 YSYEKL. The V end lost 5 bases, the J end lost 3 bases, and 12 bases lay between the germline ends. This CDR3 is 14 amino acids long. In DNA form, the CDR3 reads TGCGCCAGCAGCGACGCGGGTGGGACAGATACGCAGTATTTT. Encoded protein: CASSDAGGTDTQYF.

The chain combines TRBV2 with TRBJ2-5, with unresolved D. This CDR3 is 16 amino acids long. Trimming removed 6 bases at V and 3 bases at J, with 20 bases between. Germline CDR1 and CDR2: SNHLY and FYNNEI. In DNA form, the CDR3 reads TGTGCCAGCAGAAGTACTTACTCCAACCGGAAAGAGACCCAGTACTTC. It codes for CASRSTYSNRKETQYF.

This clone showed up just a few times. The chain couples TRBV5-1 to TRBJ2-2; D unclear. The CDR3 totals 14 residues. Trimming left V 0 bases short and J 3 bases short, with 6 bases between. Germline CDR1 and CDR2: SGHRS and YFSETQ. In DNA form, the CDR3 reads TGCGCCAGCAGCTTGGATCCCGACACCGGGGAGCTGTTTTTT. Translation: CASSLDPDTGELFF. The full variable domain, in which reference TRBV5-1 and TRBJ2-2 provide the parts outside the CDR3, is KAGVTQTPRYLIKTRGQQVTLSCSPISGHRSVSWYQQTPGQGLQFLFEYFSETQRNKGNFPGRFSGRQFSNSRSEMNVSTLELGDSALYLCASSLDPDTGELFFGEGSRLTVL.

This clone was seen repeatedly, ten times or more. The gene calls are TRBV15 and TRBJ2-1; D unresolved. The V end lost 5 bases, the J end lost 0 bases, and 8 bases lay between the germline ends. Germline V lookup: CDR1 LNHNV, CDR2 YYDKDF (reference sequence). The CDR3 has 14 residues. CDR3 nucleotides: TGTGCCACCAGCTCTGCTAGCTCCTACAATGAGCAGTTCTTC. The encoded protein is CATSSASSYNEQFF.

The gene calls are TRBV6-6 and TRBJ1-1, with D possibly being TRBD1 (5 bases). The CDR3 totals 14 residues. CDR1 MNHNY and CDR2 SVGAGI come from the germline V gene (reference sequence). V lost 6 bases and J 8 bases, leaving 19 bases between the germline ends. The CDR3 region has the DNA TGTGCCAGCAGATCCGGGCCCACTCGGGGGGAAGCTTTCTTT. Translation gives CASRSGPTRGEAFF.

The chain is built from TRBV6-5 and TRBJ1-4; D gene uncertain. CDR3 length: 14 residues. In germline, CDR1 is MNHEY, CDR2 SVGAGI. The V end lost 0 bases, the J end lost 10 bases, and 12 bases lay between the germline ends. The CDR3 region has the DNA TGTGCCAGCAGTTACTCGAAGGGTGCGGCAAAACTGTTTTTT. Encoded protein: CASSYSKGAAKLFF.

This clone was picked up one time. The chain couples TRBV7-2 to TRBJ2-7, with TRBD2 matching 7 bases. After removal of 3 bases from V and 0 bases from J, the junction contained 8 bases not matched to a gene. CDR3 length equals 16 residues. Looked up from germline, CDR1 is SGHTA and CDR2 is FQGNSA. In DNA form, the CDR3 reads TGTGCCAGCAGCTTGGAACTAGCGAAGAGCTCCTACGAGCAGTACTTC. Residues: CASSLELAKSSYEQYF. The whole variable domain, remainder taken from reference TRBV7-2 and TRBJ2-7, is GAGVSQSPSNKVTEKGKDVELRCDPISGHTALYWYRQSLGQGLEFLIYFQGNSAPDKSGLPSDRFSAERTGGSVSTLTIQRTQQEDSAVYLCASSLELAKSSYEQYFGPGTRLTVT.

This clone appeared a few times. The CDR3, as DNA: TGTGCCAGCAGTGTTGCTTCGCAGTATTTT. Amino acid sequence: CASSVASQYF. The chain couples TRBV2 to TRBJ2-3; D ambiguous. CDR3 size: 10 residues. The V gene lost 4 bases and the J gene lost 10 bases, with 6 bases spanning the gap. Germline V gene lookup returns CDR1 SNHLY and CDR2 FYNNEI.

V is TRBV18 and J is TRBJ1-1; D may be TRBD1 (5 bases). The CDR3 is 13 amino acids. The V end lost 3 bases, the J end lost 11 bases, and 16 bases lay between the germline ends. The germline V gene has CDR1 KGHSH and CDR2 LQKENI. This CDR3 is CASSPGRSEEAFF. The CDR3 region has the DNA TGTGCCAGCTCACCGGGGCGCAGCGAGGAGGCTTTCTTT. Using reference TRBV18 and TRBJ1-1 for the parts outside the CDR3, the full variable domain is NAGVMQNPRHLVRRRGQEARLRCSPMKGHSHVYWYRQLPEEGLKFMVYLQKENIIDESGMPKERFSAEFPKEGPSILRIQQVVRGDSAAYFCASSPGRSEEAFFGQGTRLTVV.

The gene calls are TRBV10-3 and TRBJ2-3, with D possibly TRBD1 on 5 matching bases. This CDR3 contains 14 residues. CDR1 ENHRY and CDR2 SYGVKD come from the germline V gene. The V gene lost 10 bases and the J gene lost 4 bases, with 18 bases spanning the gap. CDR3 protein: CATKGRVEADTQYF. CDR3 bases: TGTGCCACCAAGGGCAGGGTTGAGGCAGATACGCAGTATTTT.